The 27 T cell receptor beta chains below come from one sample, sequenced in a study of cytomegalovirus exposure and HLA in healthy donors. The PCR contained 60 Vbeta and 13 Jbeta primers. Here immunoSEQ multiplex PCR was the method, and the copy in TCRdb shows in-frame clones only, minus some. The data show hundreds of thousands of clones, about 90% seen once. Sequenced sample: PBMCs. The receptor source for this set is a woman aged 18 to 35 in good health and CMV-seronegative.

This sequence joins TRBV5-1 and TRBJ2-7, with 9 bases lining up with TRBD2. V lost 2 bases, J lost 2 bases, and 8 bases stayed unmatched. The V gene's germline CDR1 is SGHRS and CDR2 YFSETQ. CDR3 length: 16 amino acids. The CDR3 DNA follows: TGCGCCAGCAGCTTCCAGCGGGGGGTCAAGCCCTACGAGCAGTACTTC. Translated: CASSFQRGVKPYEQYF.

The V gene is TRBV15, the J gene TRBJ1-2; TRBD1 matches 8 bases. The CDR3 spans 16 residues. Per germline, CDR1 LNHNV and CDR2 YYDKDF (reference sequence). V gave up 0 bases and J gave up 8 bases; unmatched junction bases: 11. The DNA for the CDR3 is TGTGCCACCAGCAGAGATGCACAGGGGGTTAAGAAGGGCTACACCTTC. As protein: CATSRDAQGVKKGYTF.

This chain joins TRBV2 and TRBJ1-1; 7 nucleotides align to TRBD1. There are 15 residues in the CDR3. The J segment lost 0 bases and the V segment lost 8 bases, leaving 9 bases of the junction unmatched. Germline CDR1 is SNHLY and CDR2 is FYNNEI. The CDR3 nucleotides are TGTGCCAGCGGAAGGGGGCGCGGCATGAACACTGAAGCTTTCTTT. Protein: CASGRGRGMNTEAFF.

The CDR3 spells CASSLGQRANLYNEQFF. The DNA of the CDR3 is TGTGCCAGCAGCTTAGGCCAGCGGGCAAACTTATACAATGAGCAGTTCTTC. The chain recombines TRBV7-2 with TRBJ2-1; a weak D match, TRBD2 (6 bases). CDR1 is SGHTA, CDR2 FQGNSA, per germline. V was clipped by 1 base and J by 4 bases, with 17 bases between them. The length of the CDR3 is 17 residues.

The chain couples TRBV14 to TRBJ2-7; 8 bases map to TRBD1. The CDR3 runs to 15 residues. CDR1 SGHDN and CDR2 FVKESK come from the germline V gene. V lost 2 bases and J lost 7; bases outside the gene matches: 10. The CDR3 here is CASSQPRTGTHEQYF. For the CDR3, the DNA is TGTGCCAGCAGCCAACCGAGGACAGGGACGCATGAGCAGTACTTC.

The chain is built from TRBV5-1 and TRBJ1-1, with TRBD1 identical over 7 bases. CDR3 length: 13 amino acids. The germline gives CDR1 SGHRS, CDR2 YFSETQ. V trimming: 2 bases; J trimming: 5 bases; junction bases outside the gene matches: 3. The CDR3 spells CASSLDRVTEAFF. CDR3 in DNA: TGCGCCAGCAGCTTAGACAGGGTTACTGAAGCTTTCTTT.

This clone was recorded once. V is TRBV5-1 and J is TRBJ1-6; unclear D gene. Germline V gene data show CDR1 as SGHRS and CDR2 as YFSETQ. Deletions cut 5 bases from V and 10 bases from J, with 16 bases between. This CDR3 region has 14 residues. The CDR3 DNA sequence: TGCGCCAGCAGGGTGTTTTTGTCAGAATCACCCCTCCACTTT. Translation gives CASRVFLSESPLHF.

V and J are TRBV7-8 and TRBJ2-7; no clear D. Germline V gene lookup returns CDR1 SGHVS and CDR2 FQNEAQ. Trimming removed 5 bases from V and 2 bases from J, with 13 bases in between. The length of the CDR3 is 14 residues. DNA for the CDR3: TGTGCCAGCAGCCCAACAGAAGGCACCTACGAGCAGTACTTC. Protein product: CASSPTEGTYEQYF.

Here the CDR3 reads CASSLLGGVTYEQYF. The DNA of the CDR3 is TGTGCCAGCAGCTTATTGGGGGGGGTGACCTACGAGCAGTACTTC. The chain uses TRBV7-3 and TRBJ2-7; 7 bases align to TRBD2. This CDR3 spans 15 amino acids. The ends lost 2 bases at V and 2 bases at J; junction bases unmatched: 6. Germline CDR1 and CDR2: SGHTA and FQGTGA. Combining the CDR3 with reference TRBV7-3 and TRBJ2-7 gives the whole variable domain GAGVSQTPSNKVTEKGKYVELRCDPISGHTALYWYRQSLGQGPEFLIYFQGTGAADDSGLPNDRFFAVRPEGSVSTLKIQRTERGDSAVYLCASSLLGGVTYEQYFGPGTRLTVT.

This chain joins TRBV2 and TRBJ1-2; perhaps TRBD1 as D (5 bases). Germline assignment: CDR1 SNHLY and CDR2 FYNNEI. The CDR3 extends over 13 amino acids. Trimming stripped 7 bases from V and 4 bases from J, with 13 bases between. Written as DNA, the CDR3 is TGTGCCAGCATAGCCCAGGGTAGCTATGGCTACACCTTC. Translated, it gives CASIAQGSYGYTF.

The J gene is TRBJ2-5, the V gene TRBV27; 10 bases are a match to TRBD2. The germline V gene has CDR1 MNHEY and CDR2 SMNVEV (reference sequence). V lost 3 bases and J lost 3; bases outside the gene matches: 4. This CDR3 contains 15 residues. The CDR3 coding sequence is TGTGCCAGCAGTTTCGGTCTAGCGGGAGAAGAGACCCAGTACTTC. It yields the protein CASSFGLAGEETQYF.

This chain joins TRBV6-5 and TRBJ1-1, with D maybe TRBD1 (6 bases). Germline assignment: CDR1 MNHEY and CDR2 SVGAGI. This CDR3 region has 12 residues. Trimming left V 8 bases short and J 6 bases short, with 13 bases between. CDR3 sequence reads: CASGQTPSEAFF. CDR3 bases: TGTGCCAGCGGACAGACCCCTTCTGAAGCTTTCTTT.

V and J are TRBV10-3 and TRBJ1-1; 8 bases line up with TRBD1. The CDR3 runs to 14 residues. Germline assignment: CDR1 ENHRY and CDR2 SYGVKD. Trimming took 11 bases from V and 1 from J; bases not matched to a gene: 9. CDR3 bases: TGTGCCTTATGGACAGGGATACAGAACACTGAAGCTTTCTTT. It yields the protein CALWTGIQNTEAFF.

V is TRBV2 and J is TRBJ2-2, with D possibly TRBD2 on 5 matching bases. In germline, CDR1 is SNHLY, CDR2 FYNNEI. The CDR3 runs 15 residues. V lost 6 bases and J 3 bases, leaving 14 bases between the germline ends. The CDR3 bases are TGTGCCAGCAGCCTCTCCCGGGGATACACCGGGGAGCTGTTTTTT. The encoded protein is CASSLSRGYTGELFF.

V is TRBV6-1 and J is TRBJ1-6; 7 bases align to TRBD1. The junction had 3 bases not matched to a gene; V was cut back by 8 bases and J by 2 bases. Germline CDR1 MNHNS, CDR2 SASEGT. The CDR3 consists of 14 residues. The chain's CDR3 is CASRQGTYNSPLHF. The DNA of the CDR3 is TGTGCCAGCCGACAGGGTACCTATAATTCACCCCTCCACTTT.

The chain carries TRBV20-1 and TRBJ1-2; D might be TRBD1 (5 bases). The CDR3 runs 11 residues. Germline values: CDR1 DFQATT, CDR2 SNEGSKA (reference sequence). Trimming removed 3 bases from V and 6 bases from J, with 8 bases in between. The CDR3 DNA is TGCAGTGCTAGCCCAGGGAATGGCTACACCTTC. Its translation: CSASPGNGYTF.

Sample share makes this clone medium-sized. The J gene is TRBJ2-3, the V gene TRBV15; D might be TRBD1 (6 bases). The CDR3 extends over 12 amino acids. The V end was cut by 8 bases, the J end by 3 bases, with 9 bases between. The germline gives CDR1 LNHNV, CDR2 YYDKDF (reference sequence). The CDR3 DNA sequence: TGTGCCACCGGACAGAGGACAGATACGCAGTATTTT. As protein: CATGQRTDTQYF.

The CDR3 region has the DNA TGTGCCAGCAGCCAGATTAGCGGGGGGAACACCGGGGAGCTGTTTTTT. As protein: CASSQISGGNTGELFF. The V call is TRBV14, the J call TRBJ2-2, with 9 bases aligning to TRBD2. This CDR3 is built from 16 residues. J was trimmed by 1 base and V by 3 bases; bases with no gene match: 3. The germline CDR1 and CDR2 sequences are SGHDN and FVKESK. Combining the CDR3 with reference TRBV14 and TRBJ2-2 gives the whole variable domain EAGVTQFPSHSVIEKGQTVTLRCDPISGHDNLYWYRRVMGKEIKFLLHFVKESKQDESGMPNNRFLAERTGGTYSTLKVQPAELEDSGVYFCASSQISGGNTGELFFGEGSRLTVL.

V is TRBV19 and J is TRBJ1-2; TRBD1 agrees at 7 bases. Trimming removed 3 bases from V and 5 bases from J; junction bases left unmatched: 9. The germline CDR1 and CDR2 sequences are LNHDA and SQIVND (reference sequence). This CDR3 spans 15 amino acids. Here the CDR3 DNA reads TGTGCCAGTAGTATCTCTGGCGGGACAGTGTATGGCTACACCTTC. Its protein product is CASSISGGTVYGYTF. Supplemented by reference TRBV19 and TRBJ1-2, the full variable domain reads DGGITQSPKYLFRKEGQNVTLSCEQNLNHDAMYWYRQDPGQGLRLIYYSQIVNDFQKGDIAEGYSVSREKKESFPLTVTSAQKNPTAFYLCASSISGGTVYGYTFGSGTRLTVV.

In its sample, this clone was seen once. The V gene is TRBV19, the J gene TRBJ1-2; D is ambiguous. Germline V gene lookup returns CDR1 LNHDA and CDR2 SQIVND (reference sequence). V lost 2 bases and J lost 3, with 10 bases in between. The CDR3 runs to 14 residues. The CDR3 sequence: CASSITLGDYGYTF. CDR3 DNA: TGTGCCAGTAGTATAACCCTTGGAGACTATGGCTACACCTTC.

This sequence joins TRBV6-5 and TRBJ1-2, with D hard to call. The CDR3 spans 13 residues. Germline CDR1 is MNHEY and CDR2 is SVGAGI. V lost 6 bases and J lost 2, with 10 bases in between. The CDR3 nucleotides read TGTGCCAGCAGATTTAGAGGAAACTATGGCTACACCTTC. Its protein is CASRFRGNYGYTF.

The rearrangement joins TRBV11-2 to TRBJ2-2, with TRBD1 as a possible D gene (5 bases). Per the germline V gene, CDR1 is SGHAT and CDR2 is FQNNGV. The CDR3 totals 15 residues. The V gene lost 1 base and the J gene lost 0 bases, with 6 bases spanning the gap. Here the CDR3 DNA reads TGTGCCAGCAGCTTAGGACAGACGAACACCGGGGAGCTGTTTTTT. This codes for CASSLGQTNTGELFF. The full variable domain, its missing parts supplied by reference TRBV11-2 and TRBJ2-2, is EAGVAQSPRYKIIEKRQSVAFWCNPISGHATLYWYQQILGQGPKLLIQFQNNGVVDDSQLPKDRFSAERLKGVDSTLKIQPAKLEDSAVYLCASSLGQTNTGELFFGEGSRLTVL.

The genes are TRBV13 and TRBJ2-5; TRBD1 matches at 11 bases. The end of the DNA aligns better with TRBJ2-7, so the J call may be wrong. The CDR3 runs 14 residues. Per the germline V gene, CDR1 is PRHDT and CDR2 is FYEKMQ (reference sequence). DNA of the CDR3: TGTGCCAGCAGGTCCGGGACAGGGGGCTACGAGCAGTACTTC. Translation: CASRSGTGGYEQYF.

The rearrangement joins TRBV13 to TRBJ2-3; 10 bases align to TRBD2. CDR3 length equals 16 residues. Germline V gene lookup returns CDR1 PRHDT and CDR2 FYEKMQ (reference sequence). V was pared by 5 bases and J by 2 bases, with 7 bases of the junction left unmatched. The CDR3 here is CASSPPAGGITDTQYF. Written as DNA, the CDR3 is TGTGCCAGCAGCCCTCCAGCGGGGGGGATCACAGATACGCAGTATTTT. The variable domain in full, with the rest retrieved from reference TRBV13 and TRBJ2-3, is AAGVIQSPRHLIKEKRETATLKCYPIPRHDTVYWYQQGPGQDPQFLISFYEKMQSDKGSIPDRFSAQQFSDYHSELNMSSLELGDSALYFCASSPPAGGITDTQYFGPGTRLTVL.

V and J are TRBV25-1 and TRBJ2-7; D gene unclear. There are 12 residues in the CDR3. V was pared by 3 bases and J by 2 bases, with 5 bases between. Germline lookup yields CDR1 MGHDK and CDR2 SYGVNS. This CDR3 is CASSDQAYEQYF. The CDR3 region has the DNA TGTGCCAGCAGTGATCAGGCCTACGAGCAGTACTTC.

The rearrangement uses TRBV4-2 and TRBJ1-3; 9 nucleotides agree with TRBD1. Per the germline V gene, CDR1 is LGHNA and CDR2 is YNFKEQ. Germline trimming cut 0 bases from V and 0 bases from J; bases unmatched to any gene: 3. This CDR3 is built from 17 residues. CDR3 loop: CASSQDGQGSSGNTIYF. The CDR3 region has the DNA TGTGCCAGCAGCCAAGATGGACAGGGGTCCTCTGGAAACACCATATATTTT.

The chain has TRBV6-5 and TRBJ1-6, with TRBD1 identical over 7 bases. Trimming at V came to 8 bases and at J to 10 bases, leaving 8 bases not matched to a gene. The CDR3 consists of 13 residues. Germline V lookup: CDR1 MNHEY, CDR2 SVGAGI. The CDR3 loop reads CASSGTVESPLHF. CDR3 DNA: TGTGCCAGCTCTGGGACAGTGGAATCACCCCTCCACTTT.